The clone carrying this T cell receptor (beta chain) was recorded at least ten times. The target antigen is unknown. With a J-beta primer mix and a sample-barcoded 5' primer, a second PCR ran about 7 to 12 cycles. Tagging of each cDNA molecule was performed by a template-switch adaptor with 12 random nucleotides. TCRdb independently ran MiXCR on the 5' RACE reads; one entry per CDR3 protein. The sample lists about a million distinct CDR3 sequences, around 54% occurring once. The data belong to a study of blood T cells in healthy people across ages. Whole-study findings and limits: Roughly linear age-related decline in beta diversity appeared, significant by age about 40. Estimated diversity across one million T cells was deemed an underestimate.

CDR1 and CDR2 (germline): SQVTM, ANQGSEA. V was pared by 6 bases and J by 5 bases, with 13 bases between. This CDR3 is built from 12 residues. The V call is TRBV29-1, the J call TRBJ2-5, with D possibly being TRBD1 (6 bases). Sequencing was carried out using blood. This receptor was identified in a woman aged 60 to 75 in good health. The CDR3 spells CSVVQGSETQYF. Here the CDR3 DNA reads TGCAGCGTAGTACAGGGTAGCGAGACCCAGTACTTC.